This T cell receptor beta chain was captured by sequencing in a study of OX40 agonist ivuxolimab in advanced cancers. Some clones are missing from TCRdb's copy, which holds only in-frame ones; the method was immunoSEQ multiplex PCR. The sample shows approximately 30,000 clones, 81% of them seen only once. The material sequenced was CD4+ or CD8+ T cells sorted from blood, taken in a trial of the OX40 agonist ivuxolimab. This TCR came from an adult with an advanced solid tumor such as melanoma, head and neck, liver or kidney cancer.

The CDR3 loop reads CASRFTGAGANVLTF. The CDR3 bases are TGTGCCAGCAGGTTTACAGGGGCTGGGGCCAACGTCCTGACTTTC. The chain couples TRBV6-6 to TRBJ2-6; 7 bases line up with TRBD1. The CDR3 length is 15 residues. Germline lookup yields CDR1 MNHNY and CDR2 SVGAGI (reference sequence). Trimming took 6 bases from V and 2 from J; bases not matched to a gene: 4.